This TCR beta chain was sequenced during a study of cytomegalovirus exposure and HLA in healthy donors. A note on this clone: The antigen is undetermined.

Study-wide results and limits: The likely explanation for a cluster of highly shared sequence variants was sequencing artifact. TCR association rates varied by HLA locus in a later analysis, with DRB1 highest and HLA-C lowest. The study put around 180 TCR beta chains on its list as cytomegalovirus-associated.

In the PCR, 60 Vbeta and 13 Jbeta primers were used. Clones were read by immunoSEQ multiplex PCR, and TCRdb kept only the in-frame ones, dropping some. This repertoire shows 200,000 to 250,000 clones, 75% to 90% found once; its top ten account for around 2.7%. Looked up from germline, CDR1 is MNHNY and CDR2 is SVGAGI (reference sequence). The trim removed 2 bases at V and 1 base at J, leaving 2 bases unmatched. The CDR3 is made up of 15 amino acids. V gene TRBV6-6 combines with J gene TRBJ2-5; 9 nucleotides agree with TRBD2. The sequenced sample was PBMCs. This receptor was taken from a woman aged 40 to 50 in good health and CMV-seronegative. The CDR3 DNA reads TGTGCCAGCAGTTACCGGACTAGCGCCCAAGAGACCCAGTACTTC. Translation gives CASSYRTSAQETQYF.